This T cell receptor beta chain was captured in a study of T cell responses to AZD1222 COVID-19 vaccine. The length of the CDR3 is 14 residues. V was cut by 5 bases and J by 1 base, with 11 bases left in between. Germline V gives CDR1 SGHAT, CDR2 FQNNGV. Worth noting for this clone: What it binds is unknown.

Study outcomes and limitations: Dominant at 160-218 and 743-854, vaccine-associated CD4 TCRs also spanned spike. Spike-specific TCR breadth and depth both grew after two AZD1222 doses. Only a handful of AZD1222 recipients, roughly 6 in all, had baseline seropositivity.

Using immunoSEQ multiplex PCR, the repertoire was profiled, and TCRdb retains in-frame clones only, with some absent. The profile shows about 100,000 clones, around 91% of them singletons. The origin of this receptor is an adult in good health. Specimen: peripheral blood, collected on day 0 of AZD1222 vaccination. The gene calls are TRBV11-2 and TRBJ1-1, with D unresolved. The CDR3 sequence: CASSERSTNTEAFF. CDR3 coding DNA: TGTGCCAGCAGCGAGAGATCGACGAACACTGAAGCTTTCTTT.